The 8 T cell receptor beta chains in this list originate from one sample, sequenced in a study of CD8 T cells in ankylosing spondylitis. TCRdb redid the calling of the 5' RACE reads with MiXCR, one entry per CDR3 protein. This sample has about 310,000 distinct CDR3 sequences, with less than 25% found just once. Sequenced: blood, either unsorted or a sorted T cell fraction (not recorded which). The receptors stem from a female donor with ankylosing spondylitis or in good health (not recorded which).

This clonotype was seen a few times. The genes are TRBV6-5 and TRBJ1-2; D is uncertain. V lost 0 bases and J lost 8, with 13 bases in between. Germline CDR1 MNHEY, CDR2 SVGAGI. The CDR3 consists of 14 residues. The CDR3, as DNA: TGTGCCAGCAGTTACTCGGGCAGGTTGGAGGGCTACACCTTC. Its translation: CASSYSGRLEGYTF.

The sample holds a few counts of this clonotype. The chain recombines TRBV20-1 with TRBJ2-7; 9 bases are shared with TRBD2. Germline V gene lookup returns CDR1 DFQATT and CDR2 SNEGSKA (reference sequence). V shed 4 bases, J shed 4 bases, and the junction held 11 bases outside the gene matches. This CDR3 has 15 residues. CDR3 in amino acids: CSAKIHAGGAYEQYF. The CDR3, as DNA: TGCAGTGCTAAGATTCACGCGGGAGGGGCGTACGAGCAGTACTTC.

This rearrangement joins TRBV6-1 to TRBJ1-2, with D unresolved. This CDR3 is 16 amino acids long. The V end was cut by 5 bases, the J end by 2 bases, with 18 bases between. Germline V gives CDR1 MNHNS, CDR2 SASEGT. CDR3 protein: CASSLTPRLGNYGYTF. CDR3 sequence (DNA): TGTGCCAGCAGTCTAACCCCCCGGCTCGGCAACTATGGCTACACCTTC.

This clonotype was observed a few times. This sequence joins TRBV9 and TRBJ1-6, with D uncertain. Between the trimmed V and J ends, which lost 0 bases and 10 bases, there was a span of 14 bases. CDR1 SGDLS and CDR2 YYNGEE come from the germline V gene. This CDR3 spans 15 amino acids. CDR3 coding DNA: TGTGCCAGCAGCGTAGGGGCAACGTCCCGGTCACCCCTCCACTTT. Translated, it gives CASSVGATSRSPLHF.

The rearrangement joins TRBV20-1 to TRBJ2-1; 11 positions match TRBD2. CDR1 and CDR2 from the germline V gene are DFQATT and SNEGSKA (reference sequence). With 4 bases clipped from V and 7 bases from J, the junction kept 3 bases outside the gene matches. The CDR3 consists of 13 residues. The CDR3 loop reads CSATSGRWNEQFF. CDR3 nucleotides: TGCAGTGCTACTAGCGGGAGGTGGAATGAGCAGTTCTTC.

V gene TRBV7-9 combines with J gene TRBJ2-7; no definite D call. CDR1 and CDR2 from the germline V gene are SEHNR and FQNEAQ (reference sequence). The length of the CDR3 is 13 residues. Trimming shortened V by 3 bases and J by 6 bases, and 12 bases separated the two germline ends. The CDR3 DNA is TGTGCCAGCAGCTTTGGTGGTCTTGGCGAGCAGTACTTC. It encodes CASSFGGLGEQYF.

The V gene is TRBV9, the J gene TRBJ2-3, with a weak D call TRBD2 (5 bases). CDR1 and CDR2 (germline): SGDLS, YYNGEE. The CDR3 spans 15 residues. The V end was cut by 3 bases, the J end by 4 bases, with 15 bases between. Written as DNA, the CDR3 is TGTGCCAGCAGCGCAACCCCGGGGTGGGCAGATACGCAGTATTTT. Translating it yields CASSATPGWADTQYF.

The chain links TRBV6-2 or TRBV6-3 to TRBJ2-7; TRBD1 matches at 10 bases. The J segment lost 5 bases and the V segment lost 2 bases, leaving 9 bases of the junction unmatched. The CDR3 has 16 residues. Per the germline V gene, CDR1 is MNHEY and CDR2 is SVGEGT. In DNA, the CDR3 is TGTGCCAGCAGTTACGCCGGGACAGGGGTTGTCCACGAGCAGTACTTC. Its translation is CASSYAGTGVVHEQYF.